Shown below are 12 T cell receptor beta chains from a single sample sequenced in a study of T cell clones after liver transplantation. Measured with immunoSEQ multiplex PCR; TCRdb has only the in-frame clones, and not every one. This sample carries more than 5,000 clones, 79% of them seen once, and the ten largest clones take roughly a third. The sample here was CD8+ T cells from blood, taken 24 months after liver transplant. The receptors stem from a human patient who received a liver transplant. These T cells may partly come from the graft donor.

The CDR3 is CASSLWTGAHEQYF. CDR3 DNA sequence: TGTGCCAGCAGCCTTTGGACAGGGGCCCACGAGCAGTACTTC. This chain connects TRBV4-2 to TRBJ2-7, with 9 positions matching TRBD1. The junction had 6 bases not matched to a gene; V was cut back by 4 bases and J by 5 bases. CDR3 length equals 14 residues. CDR1 and CDR2 (germline): LGHNA, YNFKEQ.

The rearrangement uses TRBV15 and TRBJ2-7; TRBD1 aligns across 7 bases. The CDR3 runs to 13 residues. The V gene end was trimmed by 5 bases and the J gene end by 5 bases; junction bases not matched to a gene: 6. Per the germline V gene, CDR1 is LNHNV and CDR2 is YYDKDF (reference sequence). The CDR3 is CATSHDRVHEQYF. The CDR3 nucleotides are TGTGCCACCAGCCACGACAGGGTCCACGAGCAGTACTTC.

The CDR3 region is CASTPLAGAYNEQFF. The CDR3 DNA sequence: TGTGCCAGCACCCCACTAGCGGGAGCTTACAATGAGCAGTTCTTC. The chain uses TRBV27 and TRBJ2-1, with 11 bases matching TRBD2. CDR1 and CDR2 (germline): MNHEY, SMNVEV (reference sequence). The V segment lost 7 bases and the J segment 4 bases; nucleotides outside the gene matches: 6. The CDR3 is 15 residues long.

The chain is built from TRBV6-5 and TRBJ2-1; TRBD2 aligns across 10 bases. This CDR3 region has 14 residues. CDR1 and CDR2 from the germline V gene are MNHEY and SVGAGI. The V and J ends lost 2 bases and 9 bases, in that order; junction bases with no gene match: 4. The CDR3 sequence: CASSYPGLAFEQFF. Here the CDR3 DNA reads TGTGCCAGCAGTTACCCGGGACTAGCGTTTGAGCAGTTCTTC.

This clone was seen more than once but under ten times. The chain uses TRBV5-6 and TRBJ2-3; D ambiguous. CDR1 SGHDT and CDR2 YYEEEE come from the germline V gene. Trimming shortened V by 4 bases and J by 6 bases, and 9 bases separated the two germline ends. This CDR3 contains 12 residues. CDR3 amino acids: CASSEEGDTQYF. CDR3 coding DNA: TGTGCCAGCAGCGAAGAAGGGGATACGCAGTATTTT. Combining the CDR3 with reference TRBV5-6 and TRBJ2-3 gives the whole variable domain DAGVTQSPTHLIKTRGQQVTLRCSPKSGHDTVSWYQQALGQGPQFIFQYYEEEERQRGNFPDRFSGHQFPNYSSELNVNALLLGDSALYLCASSEEGDTQYFGPGTRLTVL.

This clone was seen a single time. The genes are TRBV9 and TRBJ2-7; D is perhaps TRBD2 (5 bases). The CDR3 consists of 13 residues. The germline V and J ends were trimmed by 0 bases and 6 bases, with 10 bases remaining between them. From germline, CDR1 is SGDLS and CDR2 YYNGEE. DNA of the CDR3: TGTGCCAGCAGCGTAGGATCGGGGTCCGAGCAGTACTTC. Translation gives CASSVGSGSEQYF.

This sequence joins TRBV27 and TRBJ2-7; D is unresolved. Germline CDR1 and CDR2: MNHEY and SMNVEV (reference sequence). The CDR3 is 11 residues long. Trimming cost V 6 bases and J 6 bases, with 9 bases left between them. Here the CDR3 reads CASRAGSEQYF. CDR3 bases: TGTGCCAGCAGAGCCGGGTCCGAGCAGTACTTC.

V gene TRBV27 combines with J gene TRBJ1-1; D not resolved. This CDR3 comprises 15 residues. CDR1 is MNHEY and CDR2 is SMNVEV in the germline V gene (reference sequence). V was pared by 7 bases and J by 0 bases, with 15 bases between. CDR3 sequence (DNA): TGTGCCAGCACCAACGTTCGAGGGCTGAACACTGAAGCTTTCTTT. It codes for CASTNVRGLNTEAFF.

This chain's CDR3 is CSVEDGRSSYEQYF. The CDR3 DNA is TGCAGCGTTGAGGATGGGAGGAGCTCCTACGAGCAGTACTTC. This rearrangement joins TRBV29-1 to TRBJ2-5; a possible D gene is TRBD2 (6 bases). The J call may be in error: the DNA end matches TRBJ2-7 better. The germline V gene has CDR1 SQVTM and CDR2 ANQGSEA. The CDR3 has 14 amino acids.

CDR3 protein: CAISESEEGDANTGELFF. The CDR3 nucleotides are TGTGCCATCAGTGAGTCAGAGGAAGGGGACGCGAACACCGGGGAGCTGTTTTTT. The chain recombines TRBV10-3 with TRBJ2-2, with D perhaps given as TRBD1 or TRBD2 (5 bases each). The ends were cut back, 0 bases at V and 0 bases at J, with 14 bases in the middle. The CDR3 extends over 18 amino acids. Germline CDR1 is ENHRY and CDR2 is SYGVKD.

This clone was observed a few times. The chain links TRBV7-9 to TRBJ1-5, with unresolved D. V was clipped by 0 bases and J by 6 bases, with 9 bases between them. CDR1 and CDR2 from the germline V gene are SEHNR and FQNEAQ (reference sequence). There are 14 residues in the CDR3. This chain's CDR3 is CASSLAGFGQPQHF. As DNA, the CDR3 is TGTGCCAGCAGCTTAGCAGGGTTTGGTCAGCCCCAGCATTTT. The complete variable domain, with remaining parts taken from reference TRBV7-9 and TRBJ1-5, reads DTGVSQNPRHKITKRGQNVTFRCDPISEHNRLYWYRQTLGQGPEFLTYFQNEAQLEKSRLLSDRFSAERPKGSFSTLEIQRTEQGDSAMYLCASSLAGFGQPQHFGDGTRLSIL.

The rearrangement links TRBV10-1 to TRBJ2-7, with D possibly TRBD2 on 6 matching bases. In germline, CDR1 is WNHNN, CDR2 SYGVQD (reference sequence). V was pared by 6 bases and J by 4 bases, with 19 bases between. CDR3 length equals 15 residues. The CDR3 DNA reads TGCGCCAGCAGCCCGGGGAGGACACATGGGTACGAGCAGTACTTC. Translated: CASSPGRTHGYEQYF.